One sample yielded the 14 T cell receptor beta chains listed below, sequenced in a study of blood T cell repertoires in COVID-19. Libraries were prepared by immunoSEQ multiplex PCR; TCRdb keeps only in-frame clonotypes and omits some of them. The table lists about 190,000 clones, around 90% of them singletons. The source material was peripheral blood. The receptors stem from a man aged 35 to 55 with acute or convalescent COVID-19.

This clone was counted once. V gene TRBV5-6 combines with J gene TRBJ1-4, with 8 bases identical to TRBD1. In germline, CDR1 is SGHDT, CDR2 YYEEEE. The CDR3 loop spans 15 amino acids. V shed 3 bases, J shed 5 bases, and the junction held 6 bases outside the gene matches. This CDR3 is CASSSQGAPNEKLFF. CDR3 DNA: TGTGCCAGCAGCTCGCAGGGGGCCCCGAATGAAAAACTGTTTTTT. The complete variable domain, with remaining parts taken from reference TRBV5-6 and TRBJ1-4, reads DAGVTQSPTHLIKTRGQQVTLRCSPKSGHDTVSWYQQALGQGPQFIFQYYEEEERQRGNFPDRFSGHQFPNYSSELNVNALLLGDSALYLCASSSQGAPNEKLFFGSGTQLSVL.

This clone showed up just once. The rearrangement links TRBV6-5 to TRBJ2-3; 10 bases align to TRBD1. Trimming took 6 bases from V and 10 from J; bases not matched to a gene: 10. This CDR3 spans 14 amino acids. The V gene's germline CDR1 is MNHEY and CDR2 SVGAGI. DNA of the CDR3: TGTGCCAGCAGGCGACAGGGGGCTACTCCTTCGCAGTATTTT. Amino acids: CASRRQGATPSQYF.

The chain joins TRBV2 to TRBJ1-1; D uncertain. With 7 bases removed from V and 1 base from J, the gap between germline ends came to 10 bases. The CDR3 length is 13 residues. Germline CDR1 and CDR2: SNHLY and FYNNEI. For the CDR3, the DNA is TGTGCCAGCAAGTTCGAGGGGAACACTGAAGCTTTCTTT. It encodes CASKFEGNTEAFF.

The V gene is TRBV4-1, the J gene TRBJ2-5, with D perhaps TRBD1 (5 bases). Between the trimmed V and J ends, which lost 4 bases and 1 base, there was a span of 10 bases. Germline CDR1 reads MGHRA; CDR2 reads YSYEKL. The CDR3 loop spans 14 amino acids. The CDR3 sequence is CASSPTDIQETQYF. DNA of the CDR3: TGCGCCAGCAGCCCAACGGACATCCAAGAGACCCAGTACTTC.

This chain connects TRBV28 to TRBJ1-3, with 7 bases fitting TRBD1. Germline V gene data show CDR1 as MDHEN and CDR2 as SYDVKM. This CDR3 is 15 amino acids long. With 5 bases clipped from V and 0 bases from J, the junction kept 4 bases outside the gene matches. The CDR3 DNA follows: TGTGCCAGCAGTCCGGACAGGAACTCTGGAAACACCATATATTTT. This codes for CASSPDRNSGNTIYF.

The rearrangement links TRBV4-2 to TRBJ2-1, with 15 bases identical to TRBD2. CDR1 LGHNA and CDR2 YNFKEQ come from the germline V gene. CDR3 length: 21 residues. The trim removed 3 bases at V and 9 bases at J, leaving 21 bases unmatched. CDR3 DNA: TGTGCCAGCAGCCAGTGGTTTGGGCCGGGACTAGCGGGGGGAAGGGCAAGTGAGCAGTTCTTC. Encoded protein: CASSQWFGPGLAGGRASEQFF.

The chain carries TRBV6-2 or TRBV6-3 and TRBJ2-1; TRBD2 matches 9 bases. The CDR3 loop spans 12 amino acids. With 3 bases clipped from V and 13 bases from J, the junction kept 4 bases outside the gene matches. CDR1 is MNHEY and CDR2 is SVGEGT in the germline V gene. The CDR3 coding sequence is TGTGCCAGCAGTTATCGCGGGGGGGGTCAGTTCTTC. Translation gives CASSYRGGGQFF.

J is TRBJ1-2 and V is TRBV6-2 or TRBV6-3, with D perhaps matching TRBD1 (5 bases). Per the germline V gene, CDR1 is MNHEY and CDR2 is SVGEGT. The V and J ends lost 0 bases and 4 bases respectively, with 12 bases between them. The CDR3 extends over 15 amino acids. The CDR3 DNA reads TGTGCCAGCAGTTACTCGCCCGGACACATCTATGGCTACACCTTC. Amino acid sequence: CASSYSPGHIYGYTF.

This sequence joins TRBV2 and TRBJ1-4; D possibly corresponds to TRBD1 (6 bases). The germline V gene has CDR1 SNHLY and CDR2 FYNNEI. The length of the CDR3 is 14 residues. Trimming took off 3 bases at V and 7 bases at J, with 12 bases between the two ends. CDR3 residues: CASSDGRGSEKLFF. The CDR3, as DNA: TGTGCCAGCAGTGATGGGAGGGGGAGTGAAAAACTGTTTTTT.

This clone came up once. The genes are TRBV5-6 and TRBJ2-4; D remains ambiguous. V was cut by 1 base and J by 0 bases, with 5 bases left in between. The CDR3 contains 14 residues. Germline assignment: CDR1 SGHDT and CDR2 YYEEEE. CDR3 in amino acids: CASSLFIAKNIQYF. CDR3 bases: TGTGCCAGCAGCTTGTTTATAGCCAAAAACATTCAGTACTTC.

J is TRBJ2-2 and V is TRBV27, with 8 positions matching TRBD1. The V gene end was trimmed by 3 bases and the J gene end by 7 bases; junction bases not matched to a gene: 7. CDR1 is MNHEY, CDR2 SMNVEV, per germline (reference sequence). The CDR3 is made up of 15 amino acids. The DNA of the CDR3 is TGTGCCAGCAGTTTGGTCAGGGGGCTTGACGGGGAGCTGTTTTTT. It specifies CASSLVRGLDGELFF.

The CDR3 coding sequence is TGTGCCAGCAGCCTCACTAGCTTTCAGCAGTACTTC. Translating it yields CASSLTSFQQYF. The V call is TRBV12-3 or TRBV12-4, the J call TRBJ2-7; the D gene is possibly TRBD2 (6 bases). Trimming shortened V by 6 bases and J by 8 bases, and 14 bases separated the two germline ends. The CDR3 loop spans 12 amino acids.

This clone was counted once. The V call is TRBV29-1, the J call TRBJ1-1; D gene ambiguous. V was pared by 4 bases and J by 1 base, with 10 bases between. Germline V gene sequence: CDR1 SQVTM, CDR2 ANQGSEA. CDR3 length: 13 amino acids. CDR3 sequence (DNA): TGCAGCGTTGGGGAGGTTACGAACACTGAAGCTTTCTTT. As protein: CSVGEVTNTEAFF.

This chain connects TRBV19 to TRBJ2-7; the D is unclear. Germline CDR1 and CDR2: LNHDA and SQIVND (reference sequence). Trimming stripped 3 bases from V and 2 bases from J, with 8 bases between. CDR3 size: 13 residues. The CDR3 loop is CASSIQVTYEQYF. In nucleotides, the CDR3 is TGTGCCAGTAGTATCCAGGTAACCTACGAGCAGTACTTC.